This T cell receptor beta chain appears in the sequencing data of a study of T cells in tumors and immune-related adverse events (dated by TCRdb to the early 2020s). From the germline V gene (reference sequence), CDR1 is GTSNPN and CDR2 is SVGIG. The CDR3, from cysteine to phenylalanine, totals 14 residues. Only the CDR3 portion is preserved as DNA: 42 bases, with reading frame beginning at the first base. The germline ends are 12 bases apart after V is trimmed by 2 bases and J by 2 bases. The TCR beta locus was amplified and sequenced using the immunoSEQ assay, from which bulk TCR Vbeta CDR3 data were obtained. Processing in the source paper ran as follows. CDR3s were excluded if they were non-productive, were shorter than 7 amino acids, or did not start with C or end with F/W. Analysis was restricted to specimens with at least 1000 reads, and clonotypes were defined at the amino acid level. Clonality was calculated as 1 minus Pielou's evenness. Library sizes were equalized by abundance-weighted random subsampling with replacement, which was repeated 100 times so that 95% confidence intervals could be reported. Repertoire overlap was quantified using the Morisita overlap index, and the top 40 clones per specimen were examined for overlap with the irAE. TCRdb obtained this table from immuneACCESS and retained in-frame rearrangements with V and J assigned. These tables miss some clones; where compared with another copy, unresolved V genes account for less than half of the shortfall, and the remainder is unexplained. V and J calls and clone size come straight from that table; D and trimming were deduced from the DNA. Present in this sample are 9,900 or so clones, less than 95% of which were seen just once. 1.5% of the sample is in the top ten clones.

Note on this clone: What this receptor recognizes is not known. Qualities for individual bases were not recorded, and no much larger clone is one base off.

The intended sense of this specimen's treatment or condition label: nivolumab (PD-1 blockade) given before sampling. The DNeasy Blood and Tissue Kit was used to extract DNA from formalin-fixed paraffin-embedded specimens. The rearranged segments are TRBV30 and TRBJ1-1; the D gene cannot be named for sure. This clonotype was sampled from a female donor with metastatic renal cell carcinoma. The specimen comprised lymph node tissue, sampled from a patient treated with anti-PD-1 therapy. The CDR3 amino acid sequence is: CAWSNRHPNTEAFF. The nucleotide sequence is given as TGTGCCTGGAGTAATAGGCACCCAAACACTGAAGCTTTCTTT.